What follows are 14 T cell receptor beta chains derived from one specimen sequenced in a study of blood T cell repertoires in COVID-19 (dated by TCRdb to about 2020). Library creation used the immunoSEQ multiplex PCR assay. Entries here come from immuneACCESS through TCRdb and include only in-frame sequences with V and J called. Some clones fail to appear in such tables; in the studies checked, an unresolved V gene covers under half of the shortfall, and the cause of the remainder is unknown. The sample records 290,000 or so clones, 85% to 90% of which are singletons. Approximately 4.5% of the sample is in the top ten clones. Material: PBMCs or T cells enriched from blood (not recorded which). The receptors were gathered from a woman younger than 30 with acute COVID-19.

The V and J genes are TRBV5-3 and TRBJ2-4; 10 positions match TRBD1. TRBV5-3 is classed as an ORF, of uncertain function. The CDR3 has 17 residues. J was trimmed by 4 bases and V by 0 bases; bases with no gene match: 7. The CDR3 loop reads CARSLGRQGASKNIQYF. The CDR3 DNA sequence: TGTGCCAGAAGCTTGGGTCGACAGGGGGCGAGTAAAAACATTCAGTACTTC.

This clone was counted once. The chain uses TRBV13 and TRBJ2-7; unclear D gene. Germline loops: CDR1 PRHDT, CDR2 FYEKMQ (reference sequence). Trimming shortened V by 5 bases and J by 0 bases, and 8 bases separated the two germline ends. CDR3 length: 13 residues. In nucleotides, the CDR3 is TGTGCCAGCAGCCTATTCGCCTCCTACGAGCAGTACTTC. Translated, it gives CASSLFASYEQYF.

Only one count was recorded for this clone. Since the CDR3 does not end with the conserved phenylalanine or tryptophan, this likely comes from a read error. The limits of the CDR3 on the DNA are not certain, so only TCRdb's listed CDR3 is given. This chain uses TRBV21-1 with TRBJ1-1. TRBV21-1 is marked as a pseudogene. The CDR3 is 17 residues long, counting both termini. The CDR3 loop reads CASSLHLATTIRTEAFI.

This rearrangement joins TRBV10-2 to TRBJ2-2; no firm D call. Germline loops: CDR1 WSHSY, CDR2 SAAADI. The CDR3 is made up of 15 amino acids. The ends were cut back, 8 bases at V and 1 base at J, with 14 bases in the middle. CDR3 bases: TGCGCCAGCCGCGGCTGGGTCGGGAACACCGGGGAGCTGTTTTTT. Translating gives CASRGWVGNTGELFF.

J is TRBJ1-4 and V is TRBV5-1; TRBD1 is a possible D gene (5 bases). The CDR3 runs 17 residues. V lost 2 bases and J lost 0, with 14 bases in between. Looked up from germline, CDR1 is SGHRS and CDR2 is YFSETQ. DNA of the CDR3: TGCGCCAGCAGCTTAATTGCGCAGGGCGCAACTAATGAAAAACTGTTTTTT. Its translation is CASSLIAQGATNEKLFF.

This clone was seen only a few times. The V call is TRBV27, the J call TRBJ1-4; D not certain. CDR1 and CDR2 from the germline V gene are MNHEY and SMNVEV (reference sequence). The CDR3 loop spans 13 amino acids. Trimming left V 3 bases short and J 7 bases short, with 9 bases between. The CDR3 nucleotides read TGTGCCAGCAGTTTGGGAGGAGGTGAAAAACTGTTTTTT. As protein: CASSLGGGEKLFF.

This sequence joins TRBV27 and TRBJ2-5; 7 bases match TRBD1. J was trimmed by 5 bases and V by 4 bases; bases with no gene match: 10. The germline V gene encodes CDR1 MNHEY and CDR2 SMNVEV (reference sequence). The CDR3 extends over 15 amino acids. CDR3 sequence (DNA): TGTGCCAGCAGTTCGGGACAGCCTGGTGGGGAGACCCAGTACTTC. It encodes CASSSGQPGGETQYF.

This clone was seen a single time. CDR3 coding DNA: TGCAGTGCTATTGGAAGGACGGGGGAGTACTTC. Translation: CSAIGRTGEYF. This chain connects TRBV20-1 to TRBJ2-5; weak D call: TRBD2 (6 bases). Germline CDR1 reads DFQATT; CDR2 reads SNEGSKA (reference sequence). The CDR3 totals 11 residues. The germline V and J ends were trimmed by 4 bases and 12 bases, with 15 bases remaining between them.

The V call is TRBV28, the J call TRBJ1-5, with D uncertain. The CDR3 runs to 16 residues. Germline CDR1 reads MDHEN; CDR2 reads SYDVKM. Trimming removed 4 bases at V and 0 bases at J, with 13 bases between. CDR3 residues: CASSSPHEYSNQPQHF. DNA of the CDR3: TGTGCCAGCAGTTCTCCCCACGAGTATAGCAATCAGCCCCAGCATTTT.

The rearrangement joins TRBV29-1 to TRBJ2-7; 9 bases align to TRBD1. The CDR3 length is 14 residues. CDR1 and CDR2 from the germline V gene are SQVTM and ANQGSEA. Trimming at V came to 6 bases and at J to 5 bases, leaving 11 bases not matched to a gene. CDR3 in DNA: TGCAGCGTCGCCCTTATGGACAGGGGACACGAGCAGTACTTC. It specifies CSVALMDRGHEQYF.

The CDR3 DNA is TGTGCTAGTGGGACCGACAGGGGTGGAAACACCATATATTTT. It specifies CASGTDRGGNTIYF. This chain uses TRBV12-5 with TRBJ1-3; 8 bases align to TRBD1. V was clipped by 6 bases and J by 3 bases; unmatched bases: 4. The germline V gene encodes CDR1 LGHNT and CDR2 FRNRAP. The CDR3 is made up of 14 amino acids.

This chain uses TRBV6-1 with TRBJ1-2; D is perhaps TRBD1 (5 bases). The germline gives CDR1 MNHNS, CDR2 SASEGT. V was cut by 2 bases and J by 2 bases, with 9 bases left in between. The CDR3 contains 14 residues. CDR3 bases: TGTGCCAGCAGTGAAAATGCAGGGAACTATGGCTACACCTTC. Translation: CASSENAGNYGYTF.

The chain links TRBV4-1 to TRBJ2-4, with a weak D call TRBD1 (5 bases). Looked up from germline, CDR1 is MGHRA and CDR2 is YSYEKL. This CDR3 is 13 amino acids long. The V end was cut by 0 bases, the J end by 11 bases, with 11 bases between. The CDR3 here is CASSQDPQGFQYF. The CDR3 nucleotides read TGCGCCAGCAGCCAAGATCCTCAGGGTTTTCAGTACTTC.

The chain combines TRBV5-1 with TRBJ2-3; 12 nucleotides line up with TRBD2. The trim removed 7 bases at V and 4 bases at J, leaving 10 bases unmatched. The CDR3 contains 16 residues. Germline CDR1 reads SGHRS; CDR2 reads YFSETQ. The CDR3 here is CASGRLTSGSPDTQYF. The DNA of the CDR3 is TGCGCCAGCGGTAGGTTGACTAGCGGGAGCCCAGATACGCAGTATTTT. The full variable domain, completed using reference TRBV5-1 and TRBJ2-3, is KAGVTQTPRYLIKTRGQQVTLSCSPISGHRSVSWYQQTPGQGLQFLFEYFSETQRNKGNFPGRFSGRQFSNSRSEMNVSTLELGDSALYLCASGRLTSGSPDTQYFGPGTRLTVL.